Presented here are 23 T cell receptor beta chains from one specimen sequenced in a study of cytomegalovirus exposure and HLA in healthy donors. Profiled with immunoSEQ multiplex PCR; TCRdb holds only in-frame clones, not every one. The sample lists a few hundred thousand clones; approximately 88% were seen once. What was sequenced was PBMCs. The receptors originated from a woman aged 30 to 39 in good health and CMV-seropositive.

This clone was seen only a few times. The rearrangement uses TRBV14 and TRBJ2-7; no clear D gene. The germline V and J ends were trimmed by 5 bases and 4 bases, with 6 bases remaining between them. This CDR3 has 11 residues. Germline V gene sequence: CDR1 SGHDN, CDR2 FVKESK. DNA for the CDR3: TGTGCCAGCAGCTCGAGGTACGAGCAGTACTTC. Translated: CASSSRYEQYF. Full variable domain (remainder filled in from reference TRBV14 and TRBJ2-7): EAGVTQFPSHSVIEKGQTVTLRCDPISGHDNLYWYRRVMGKEIKFLLHFVKESKQDESGMPNNRFLAERTGGTYSTLKVQPAELEDSGVYFCASSSRYEQYFGPGTRLTVT.

The chain combines TRBV27 with TRBJ1-5, with TRBD1 identical over 7 bases. CDR3 length equals 15 residues. Germline CDR1 MNHEY, CDR2 SMNVEV (reference sequence). After removal of 7 bases from V and 2 bases from J, the junction contained 8 bases not matched to a gene. Written as DNA, the CDR3 is TGTGCCAGCACCCAGGGGGGTCTGGGCAATCAGCCCCAGCATTTT. Its protein is CASTQGGLGNQPQHF.

As DNA, the CDR3 is TGTGCCAGCAGTGAAGAACAGGGGGCTAAACGGCAGCCCCAGCATTTT. This sequence encodes CASSEEQGAKRQPQHF. V and J are TRBV6-1 and TRBJ1-5; 9 nucleotides match TRBD1. Germline lookup yields CDR1 MNHNS and CDR2 SASEGT. Losses at the gene ends were 1 base for V and 7 bases for J; bases not matched to a gene: 8. CDR3 size: 16 residues.

In this sample, this clone turned up many times. The V call is TRBV7-9, the J call TRBJ2-3; TRBD2 matches at 11 bases. Germline V gene sequence: CDR1 SEHNR, CDR2 FQNEAQ (reference sequence). The CDR3 consists of 16 residues. The V and J ends lost 5 bases and 8 bases, in that order; junction bases with no gene match: 12. CDR3 nucleotide sequence: TGTGCCAGCAGCCTGGGGACTAGCGGAGTTCAAAGTACGCAGTATTTT. Encoded protein: CASSLGTSGVQSTQYF.

This sequence joins TRBV6-5 and TRBJ1-5; D call uncertain. Germline CDR1 is MNHEY and CDR2 is SVGAGI. V lost 5 bases, J lost 2 bases, and 10 bases lay in between. The CDR3 has 14 residues. The CDR3 reads CASSLTDGNQPQHF. The DNA of the CDR3 is TGTGCCAGCAGTCTTACTGACGGCAATCAGCCCCAGCATTTT.

The chain is built from TRBV9 and TRBJ2-7; either TRBD1 or TRBD2 may supply D (5 bases each). V was shortened by 5 bases and J by 6 bases, with 9 bases between the two germline ends. The germline gives CDR1 SGDLS, CDR2 YYNGEE. The CDR3 is 11 residues long. The CDR3 loop reads CASRGDGEQYF. As DNA, the CDR3 is TGTGCCAGCAGGGGGGATGGCGAGCAGTACTTC.

The rearrangement joins TRBV27 to TRBJ2-1; D is tentatively TRBD1 or TRBD2 (5 bases each). There are 12 residues in the CDR3. The V gene lost 5 bases and the J gene lost 7 bases, with 9 bases spanning the gap. Germline assignment: CDR1 MNHEY and CDR2 SMNVEV (reference sequence). The CDR3 DNA follows: TGTGCCAGCAGTCAATGGGGGAATGAGCAGTTCTTC. Translating it yields CASSQWGNEQFF.

This chain links TRBV6-5 with TRBJ2-7; D gene uncertain. The CDR3 sequence is 12 residues long. The germline CDR1 and CDR2 sequences are MNHEY and SVGAGI. Trimming took off 5 bases at V and 6 bases at J, with 11 bases between the two ends. In nucleotides, the CDR3 is TGTGCCAGCAGTGTGACCTGGAGCGAGCAGTACTTC. Translated: CASSVTWSEQYF.

The J gene is TRBJ2-7, the V gene TRBV30; D gene uncertain. V lost 1 base, J lost 7 bases, and 17 bases lay in between. The CDR3 extends over 14 amino acids. Germline V gene sequence: CDR1 GTSNPN, CDR2 SVGIG (reference sequence). CDR3 nucleotide sequence: TGTGCCTGGAGTGCCACCCTGGGCAGGTGGGAGCAGTACTTC. This encodes CAWSATLGRWEQYF.

The genes are TRBV27 and TRBJ2-1, with D uncertain. Germline V gene data show CDR1 as MNHEY and CDR2 as SMNVEV (reference sequence). The germline V and J ends were trimmed by 4 bases and 0 bases, with 19 bases remaining between them. The CDR3 length is 18 residues. CDR3 protein: CASSSAGYALSSYNEQFF. CDR3 sequence (DNA): TGTGCCAGCAGTTCCGCCGGCTACGCCCTTAGCTCCTACAATGAGCAGTTCTTC.

V gene TRBV28 combines with J gene TRBJ2-7, with D tentatively TRBD1 (8 bases). Trimming removed 7 bases at V and 3 bases at J, with 16 bases between. The germline CDR1 and CDR2 sequences are MDHEN and SYDVKM. The CDR3 runs to 14 residues. Here the CDR3 DNA reads TGTGCCAGCAACAGGGGGGGGACAGTCTACGAGCAGTACTTC. It encodes CASNRGGTVYEQYF.

The rearrangement joins TRBV19 to TRBJ1-2; D unresolved. Germline-derived CDR1 and CDR2 are LNHDA and SQIVND (reference sequence). V was pared by 0 bases and J by 4 bases, with 12 bases between. This CDR3 region has 15 residues. The CDR3: CASSIDPGLAYGYTF. CDR3 in DNA: TGTGCCAGTAGTATAGATCCCGGCCTGGCCTATGGCTACACCTTC.

The genes are TRBV28 and TRBJ1-5, with 7 bases matching TRBD1. The CDR3 is made up of 14 amino acids. CDR1 is MDHEN, CDR2 SYDVKM, per germline. The ends lost 5 bases at V and 5 bases at J; junction bases unmatched: 6. The CDR3: CASSKGAVDQPQHF. CDR3 bases: TGTGCCAGCAGTAAGGGGGCAGTTGATCAGCCCCAGCATTTT.

V is TRBV4-3 and J is TRBJ1-5; D is perhaps TRBD1 (5 bases). Trimming cost V 0 bases and J 5 bases, with 17 bases left between them. The germline V gene encodes CDR1 LGHNA and CDR2 YSLEER. The CDR3 has 17 amino acids. The CDR3 protein is CASSQDRAGSLDQPQHF. CDR3 coding DNA: TGCGCCAGCAGCCAAGATCGGGCAGGGAGCTTAGATCAGCCCCAGCATTTT.

The rearrangement links TRBV27 to TRBJ2-2; a possible D gene is TRBD2 (6 bases). Looked up from germline, CDR1 is MNHEY and CDR2 is SMNVEV (reference sequence). V was clipped by 6 bases and J by 6 bases, with 17 bases between them. The CDR3 length is 15 residues. For the CDR3, the DNA is TGTGCCAGCAGCCCTATACTAGCATGGTCCGGGGAGCTGTTTTTT. Its translation is CASSPILAWSGELFF.

The CDR3 nucleotides are TGTGCCAGCAGCGTAGGTTCGGGACAGACGCAATTTACGCAGTATTTT. Its protein product is CASSVGSGQTQFTQYF. The gene calls are TRBV9 and TRBJ2-3; 7 nucleotides match TRBD1. Germline-derived CDR1 and CDR2 are SGDLS and YYNGEE. The length of the CDR3 is 16 residues. V gave up 0 bases and J gave up 8 bases; unmatched junction bases: 12.

The chain joins TRBV5-1 to TRBJ2-5; D remains ambiguous. Between the trimmed V and J ends, which lost 2 bases and 3 bases, there was a span of 11 bases. This CDR3 is built from 14 residues. Germline CDR1 reads SGHRS; CDR2 reads YFSETQ. The CDR3 sequence: CASSFDTQEETQYF. CDR3 in DNA: TGCGCCAGCAGCTTCGACACTCAAGAAGAGACCCAGTACTTC. The full variable domain, completed using reference TRBV5-1 and TRBJ2-5, is KAGVTQTPRYLIKTRGQQVTLSCSPISGHRSVSWYQQTPGQGLQFLFEYFSETQRNKGNFPGRFSGRQFSNSRSEMNVSTLELGDSALYLCASSFDTQEETQYFGPGTRLLVL.

The chain combines TRBV7-8 with TRBJ2-7; the D is unclear. V lost 0 bases to trimming and J lost 3 bases, with 9 bases between them. Germline V CDR1 and CDR2: SGHVS, FQNEAQ. This CDR3 has 14 residues. CDR3 amino acids: CASSLAATLYEQYF. The DNA of the CDR3 is TGTGCCAGCAGCTTAGCGGCCACACTCTACGAGCAGTACTTC.

CDR3 region: CASSIHNTGELFF. The CDR3 nucleotides are TGTGCCAGCAGTATACACAACACCGGGGAGCTGTTTTTT. The V gene is TRBV6-5, the J gene TRBJ2-2; no clear D gene. V was pared by 5 bases and J by 2 bases, with 6 bases between. The CDR3 loop spans 13 amino acids. CDR1 and CDR2 from the germline V gene are MNHEY and SVGAGI.

The chain recombines TRBV27 with TRBJ2-3; D is unresolved. CDR3 length equals 14 residues. CDR1 is MNHEY, CDR2 SMNVEV, per germline (reference sequence). The V gene lost 1 base and the J gene lost 3 bases, with 8 bases spanning the gap. This CDR3 reads CASSLLGSTDTQYF. Here the CDR3 DNA reads TGTGCCAGCAGTTTATTAGGTTCGACAGATACGCAGTATTTT.

This clone was found a few times. V gene TRBV27 combines with J gene TRBJ2-1; TRBD2 matches at 12 bases. The germline gives CDR1 MNHEY, CDR2 SMNVEV (reference sequence). This CDR3 is 16 amino acids long. The V and J ends lost 6 bases and 10 bases, in that order; junction bases with no gene match: 13. In DNA form, the CDR3 reads TGTGCCAGCAGACTATTAAGACTAGCGGGAGATCACGAGCAGTTCTTC. Its protein product is CASRLLRLAGDHEQFF.

This clone turned up a few times. The chain joins TRBV18 to TRBJ1-1, with D maybe TRBD1 (5 bases). Germline V gives CDR1 KGHSH, CDR2 LQKENI. This CDR3 has 16 amino acids. Trimming pared 5 bases from V and 1 base from J, leaving 17 bases between. The CDR3 loop reads CASSGNRQPGNTEAFF. CDR3 bases: TGTGCCAGCTCAGGGAATCGACAGCCGGGGAACACTGAAGCTTTCTTT.

The V and J genes are TRBV27 and TRBJ1-2; D unresolved. This CDR3 spans 14 amino acids. Germline assignment: CDR1 MNHEY and CDR2 SMNVEV (reference sequence). Trimming took 5 bases from V and 0 from J, leaving 10 bases between them. DNA of the CDR3: TGTGCCAGCAGTCGGGAGGGAGCTAACTATGGCTACACCTTC. Protein: CASSREGANYGYTF.